Shown below are 4 T cell receptor beta chains from a single sample sequenced in a study of early T cells in non-severe SARS-CoV-2 infection. TCRdb passed the 5' RACE reads through MiXCR, listing each CDR3 protein once. This sample carries about 58,000 distinct CDR3 sequences, roughly 13% of them seen once, and the ten largest clones take 9.5% to 10%. Sequencing was carried out using whole blood. The source of these receptors is an adult who was a healthcare worker with PCR-confirmed SARS-CoV-2 infection or an uninfected control (not recorded which).

This clonotype was recorded many times. This sequence joins TRBV5-1 and TRBJ1-1, with 11 nucleotides matching TRBD1. Losses at the gene ends were 4 bases for V and 0 bases for J; bases not matched to a gene: 5. This CDR3 spans 16 amino acids. From germline, CDR1 is SGHRS and CDR2 YFSETQ. CDR3 amino acids: CASSPGTGGMNTEAFF. The CDR3 DNA sequence: TGCGCCAGCAGCCCAGGGACAGGGGGAATGAACACTGAAGCTTTCTTT.

This clonotype showed up many times. This CDR3 is CASSLRGAVREAYNEQFF. Here the CDR3 DNA reads TGTGCCAGTAGTCTCCGGGGGGCGGTTCGTGAAGCCTACAATGAGCAGTTCTTC. The chain carries TRBV19 and TRBJ2-1, with a possible D match to TRBD2 (7 bases). Germline values: CDR1 LNHDA, CDR2 SQIVND (reference sequence). This CDR3 has 18 amino acids. The germline V and J ends were trimmed by 5 bases and 2 bases, with 22 bases remaining between them.

This clonotype has a count of ten or more. The chain carries TRBV9 and TRBJ1-1; TRBD1 aligns across 12 bases. The CDR3 is 18 amino acids. Germline loops: CDR1 SGDLS, CDR2 YYNGEE. V lost 0 bases, J lost 4 bases, and 10 bases stayed unmatched. CDR3: CASSVAPGTGGSSTEAFF. DNA for the CDR3: TGTGCCAGCAGCGTAGCCCCCGGGACAGGGGGCTCGAGCACTGAAGCTTTCTTT.

This clonotype was detected only once. The V call is TRBV9, the J call TRBJ2-5, with 10 bases that match TRBD2. The germline CDR1 and CDR2 sequences are SGDLS and YYNGEE. The CDR3 is made up of 15 amino acids. The ends lost 2 bases at V and 4 bases at J; junction bases unmatched: 5. The DNA for the CDR3 is TGTGCCAGCAGCGTCGGACTAGCGGCGTTAGAGACCCAGTACTTC. This translates into CASSVGLAALETQYF.